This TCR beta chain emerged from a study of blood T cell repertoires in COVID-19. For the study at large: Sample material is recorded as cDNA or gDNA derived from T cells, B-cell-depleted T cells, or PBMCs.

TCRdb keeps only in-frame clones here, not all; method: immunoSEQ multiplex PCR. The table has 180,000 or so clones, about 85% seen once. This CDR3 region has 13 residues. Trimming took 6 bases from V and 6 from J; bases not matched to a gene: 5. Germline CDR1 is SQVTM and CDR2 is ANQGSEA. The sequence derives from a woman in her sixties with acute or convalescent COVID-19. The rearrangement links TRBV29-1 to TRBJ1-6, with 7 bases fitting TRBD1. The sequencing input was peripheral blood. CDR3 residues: CSVGDRVNSPLHF. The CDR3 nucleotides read TGCAGCGTGGGCGACAGGGTTAATTCACCCCTCCACTTT.